This T cell receptor beta chain was recovered during a study of graft-versus-host responses after intestinal transplantation. Across the whole study: Following induction with anti-thymocyte globulin, all recipients were given tacrolimus and steroids for 2 to 4 years.

This CDR3 has 14 amino acids. Deletions cut 9 bases from V and 7 bases from J, with 19 bases between. Germline lookup yields CDR1 MDHEN and CDR2 SYDVKM. Turning to this clone: Its antigen is not known.

Assay: immunoSEQ multiplex PCR; the TCRdb copy retains only in-frame clones and omits some. The table lists tens of thousands of clones, approximately 91% of them singletons. The clonotype was recovered from a human donor who received an intestinal transplant. The material was unstimulated CD4+ T cells sorted from spleen or lymph node cells, obtained before intestinal transplant. This sequence joins TRBV28 and TRBJ1-5; D possibly corresponds to TRBD1 (6 bases). The CDR3 sequence: CASVIVGGHQPQHF. CDR3 bases: TGTGCCAGTGTAATCGTCGGGGGGCACCAGCCCCAGCATTTT.